This TCR beta chain was identified during a study of CD8+ T cells in alopecia areata. In the study overall: Oral tofacitinib (5 to 10 mg twice daily) was administered to treated patients. Tofacitinib ran 6 to 18 months, followed by 6 months off drug. Findings and limits, study-wide: Affected lesional scalp, above all in alopecia totalis/universalis, was more clonal than normal scalp.

Alopecia areata patients had lesional scalp punch biopsies and peripheral blood taken from them. Germline V gene sequence: CDR1 SGHTA, CDR2 FQGNSA. The CDR3 runs to 10 residues. Trimming cost V 8 bases and J 15 bases; bases outside gene matches: 2. In the case of this clone: As yet, its antigen is unknown.

Extraction of RNA preceded its reverse transcription into cDNA, which served as the sequencing template. Profiling relied on immunoSEQ multiplex PCR, and the TCRdb table lists in-frame clones only, not all of them. The data contain more than 95,000 clones, more than 30% of them seen just once; the ten biggest clones take up 3.1%. The chain couples TRBV7-2 to TRBJ1-6; TRBD1 aligns across 9 bases. This TCR was sampled from a human donor with alopecia areata. Sequencing was performed on CD4+ T cells sorted from blood. CDR3 sequence reads: CASGTGLLHF. CDR3 DNA: TGTGCCAGCGGGACAGGGCTCCTCCACTTT.